This is a list of T cell receptor beta chains from one sample in a study of cytotoxic CD8 clonotypes in ibrutinib-treated CLL. Generated by immunoSEQ multiplex PCR, the TCRdb table keeps only in-frame clones and is missing some. The sample lists over 200,000 clones, roughly three quarters occurring once. This material consisted of PBMCs, taken after 12 months of ibrutinib treatment. The receptor source for this set is a human donor with chronic lymphocytic leukemia. CDR3s include the opening cysteine and the closing phenylalanine or tryptophan.

v_call	j_call	cdr3_aa
TRBV5-6	TRBJ1-2	CASSSRGNYGYTF
TRBV6-4	TRBJ2-4	CASSEAVAKNIQYF
TRBV5-1	TRBJ1-2	CASSFRGTPGYTF
TRBV15	TRBJ1-5	CATSRGAGGTNQPQHF
TRBV11-2	TRBJ1-1	CASSLVWGLVNTEAFF
TRBV19	TRBJ1-2	CASSIGAVGYTF
TRBV28	TRBJ1-5	CASRSYNQPQHF
TRBV28	TRBJ1-2	CASSLSAGVYGYTF
TRBV6-1	TRBJ1-2	CASSDPDSAGYTF
TRBV21-1	TRBJ2-7	CASSRGGYEQYF
TRBV27	TRBJ2-7	CASSFGTTSVNEQYF
TRBV10-2	TRBJ1-1	CASSAVGPEAFF
TRBV19	TRBJ1-5	CASSIWDSDNQPQHF
TRBV10-1	TRBJ2-7	CASSEGFGSQSDEQYF
TRBV12-5	TRBJ2-1	CASGLLSANEQFF
TRBV7-8	TRBJ2-3	CASSLGADTQYF
TRBV7-9	TRBJ2-4	CASSRGQGGNIQYF
TRBV7-9	TRBJ2-7	CASSLEAHYEQYF
TRBV7-3	TRBJ2-7	CASSPGLEAYEQYF
TRBV2	TRBJ2-7	CASSRSPGAYEQYF
TRBV10-3	TRBJ1-2	CAISEFGGTGYTF
TRBV29-1	TRBJ2-7	CSVVAGSWKQYF
TRBV13	TRBJ2-1	CASSLWSGGINNEQFF
TRBV6-5	TRBJ1-4	CASSYRNEKLFF
TRBV10-2	TRBJ2-1	CASSAVAYYNEQFF
TRBV4-1	TRBJ1-5	CASSQDLRGNQPQHF
TRBV29-1	TRBJ2-5	CSVGIQGARSAETQYF
TRBV6-1	TRBJ1-3	CASSPTTGDGNTIYF
TRBV1	TRBJ2-3	CTSSQDLGGRVSDTQYF
TRBV7-9	TRBJ2-1	CASSLGRDNEQFF
TRBV28	TRBJ1-2	CASSLSGYGYTF
TRBV25-1	TRBJ2-3	CASTPRGAGTDTQYF
TRBV27	TRBJ1-5	CASSRRGPDQPQHF
TRBV28	TRBJ2-1	CASSFYNEQFF
TRBV15	TRBJ2-3	CATSRALLGVGTDTQYF
TRBV30	TRBJ2-3	CAWTSQGSWDTQYF
TRBV5-1	TRBJ2-1	CASSLDRGTNEQFF
TRBV7-2	TRBJ2-2	CASSSYMQSGELFF
TRBV14	TRBJ2-7	CASSQDMVFVSEQYF
TRBV4-1	TRBJ2-5	CASSRTVGGVVETQYF
TRBV27	TRBJ1-1	CASSLSPTGHTEAFF
TRBV7-9	TRBJ2-7	CASSLSGGYPMAGEYEQYF
TRBV5-4	TRBJ2-7	CASRPPGGEVYEQYF
TRBV6-5	TRBJ2-7	CASSWAGDGREQYF
TRBV19	TRBJ2-7	CASSTFSAGRHEQYF
TRBV11-3	TRBJ2-3	CASSPNPDHTDTQYF
TRBV5-4	TRBJ2-7	CASSFMSSGNYEQYF
TRBV27	TRBJ1-2	CASRLRDRANYGYTF
TRBV5-1	TRBJ2-2	CASRGANTGELFF
TRBV5-8	TRBJ2-7	CASSLGDTRRYEQYF
TRBV28	TRBJ2-1	CASRDYQNEQFF
TRBV25-1	TRBJ1-5	CASSDTRKGQGGEQPQHF
TRBV27	TRBJ1-2	CASRFQWTGEIYGYTF